This T cell receptor (beta chain) was found in a study of CD8 T cells in Susac syndrome. A note on this clonotype: Antigen specificity is unknown.

Study results and caveats: Susac CD8+ clonal expansion peaked in TEMRA cells and active patients.

This CDR3 spans 13 amino acids. V gave up 6 bases and J gave up 6 bases, with 15 bases separating them. Diagnostic criteria defined recently for definite or probable disease were met by the Susac syndrome patients. After extraction with the RNeasy kit, roughly 0.5 to 1 ug of the RNA was reverse transcribed using random hexamers. TCRdb independently ran MiXCR on the immunoSEQ multiplex PCR reads; one entry per CDR3 protein. The sample lists around 80,000 distinct CDR3 sequences, 95% to 97% occurring once. This chain connects TRBV12-3 or TRBV12-4 to TRBJ2-7, with D possibly being TRBD2 (6 bases). The origin of this receptor is a human donor with Susac syndrome. Sequencing used CD8+ T cells from PBMCs. The CDR3 DNA is TGTGCCAGCAGCACCGGGACTCCTCTCGAGCAGTACTTC. It codes for CASSTGTPLEQYF.